The 32 T cell receptor beta chains presented below share a single source sample, sequenced in a study of metastatic and nonmetastatic thyroid tumors. Patients underwent thyroid surgery, and none had received any treatment before it. TCRdb re-called the PCR reads with MiXCR. The sample yields around 14,000 clones, roughly a quarter seen once. Material: tumor tissue. These receptors all stem from a female donor with papillary thyroid cancer or a benign thyroid nodule (not recorded which). Some clones in this sample may be carry-over from other donors' samples.

This clone was recorded many times. The chain uses TRBV6-1 and TRBJ2-1; 7 bases are shared with TRBD2. The CDR3 extends over 11 amino acids. Trimming cost V 10 bases and J 9 bases; bases outside gene matches: 6. Germline assignment: CDR1 MNHNS and CDR2 SASEGT. This CDR3 is CATRLAGEQFF. DNA for the CDR3: TGTGCCACACGACTAGCTGGTGAGCAGTTCTTC.

This clone was counted at least ten times. The chain links TRBV30 to TRBJ1-2; the match to TRBD1 covers 9 bases. This CDR3 region has 12 residues. Germline assignment: CDR1 GTSNPN and CDR2 SVGIG (reference sequence). V trimming: 3 bases; J trimming: 8 bases; junction bases outside the gene matches: 4. Here the CDR3 reads CAWRETGGGYTF. The CDR3 DNA reads as TGTGCCTGGAGGGAGACAGGGGGGGGCTACACCTTC.

This chain uses TRBV6-5 with TRBJ2-7; D may match TRBD1 or TRBD2 (5 bases each). Germline lookup yields CDR1 MNHEY and CDR2 SVGAGI. The CDR3 has 15 residues. Trimming stripped 2 bases from V and 4 bases from J, with 15 bases between. The CDR3 DNA is TGTGCCAGCAGTTACAGGGGAGACGTGGGGTACGAGCAGTACTTC. It codes for CASSYRGDVGYEQYF.

This clone ranks as medium-sized. The chain has TRBV5-1 and TRBJ1-6; D not certain. The CDR3 is made up of 15 amino acids. V was pared by 0 bases and J by 7 bases, with 11 bases between. Looked up from germline, CDR1 is SGHRS and CDR2 is YFSETQ. The CDR3 loop is CASSLGTGSNSPLHF. For the CDR3, the DNA is TGCGCCAGCAGCTTGGGAACGGGTTCCAATTCACCCCTCCACTTT. Drawing the rest from reference TRBV5-1 and TRBJ1-6, the complete variable domain is KAGVTQTPRYLIKTRGQQVTLSCSPISGHRSVSWYQQTPGQGLQFLFEYFSETQRNKGNFPGRFSGRQFSNSRSEMNVSTLELGDSALYLCASSLGTGSNSPLHFGNGTRLTVT.

This clone was seen more than once but under ten times. The chain joins TRBV6-1 to TRBJ2-7; D ambiguous. The CDR3 contains 13 residues. V gave up 7 bases and J gave up 2 bases, with 12 bases separating them. Germline-derived CDR1 and CDR2 are MNHNS and SASEGT. This chain's CDR3 is CASNRGSPYEQYF. The DNA for the CDR3 is TGTGCCAGCAACCGCGGCAGCCCCTACGAGCAGTACTTC.

As for this clone: At one end, the junction sequence differs from germline, possibly due to a read error. The CDR3 region is CDIRAEGHEQYF. The DNA of the CDR3 is TGTGACATCAGAGCGGAAGGTCACGAGCAGTACTTT. This chain uses TRBV10-3 with TRBJ2-7, with D possibly matching TRBD2 (5 bases). The CDR3 extends over 12 amino acids. The germline V gene encodes CDR1 ENHRY and CDR2 SYGVKD.

The V and J genes are TRBV6-9 and TRBJ1-6; TRBD1 matches 9 bases. Germline V CDR1 and CDR2: MNHGY, SVAAGI. The CDR3 totals 17 residues. The V gene end was trimmed by 5 bases and the J gene end by 7 bases; junction bases not matched to a gene: 12. The CDR3 DNA reads as TGTGCCAGCAGTGAGGGACAGGGAGGGGGAAAAAATTCACCCCTCCACTTT. It is translated as CASSEGQGGGKNSPLHF.

As concerns this clone: An end of the junction does not agree with germline; a read error may underlie this. V and J are TRBV20-1 and TRBJ2-6, with D tentatively TRBD1 (5 bases). Germline loops: CDR1 DFQATT, CDR2 SNEGSKA (reference sequence). The CDR3 loop spans 13 amino acids. Written as DNA, the CDR3 is TGCAGTGCTATGGGCTCTGGGGCCAACTTCCTGACTTTC. Protein product: CSAMGSGANFLTF.

This clone was picked up a small number of times. Compared with germline, one end of the junction differs, possibly owing to a read error. J is TRBJ2-1 and V is TRBV20-1, with 12 bases aligning to TRBD2. The CDR3 covers 18 residues. Germline values: CDR1 DFQATT, CDR2 SNEGSKA (reference sequence). The CDR3 here is CSTTDPTSGSISYNERFF. For the CDR3, the DNA is TGCAGTACAACAGACCCGACTAGCGGGAGTATCTCCTACAATGAGCGGTTCTTC.

Many counts were recorded for this clone. The rearrangement links TRBV15 to TRBJ2-3; D is ambiguous. The ends were cut back, 5 bases at V and 6 bases at J, with 6 bases in the middle. The CDR3 extends over 11 amino acids. Germline lookup yields CDR1 LNHNV and CDR2 YYDKDF (reference sequence). The CDR3 nucleotides read TGTGCCACCAGCTCGGGCGATACGCAGTATTTT. Encoded protein: CATSSGDTQYF.

This clone appeared many times. The chain links TRBV10-3 to TRBJ1-5; the D is unclear. Germline CDR1 ENHRY, CDR2 SYGVKD. V lost 3 bases to trimming and J lost 4 bases, with 7 bases between them. There are 13 residues in the CDR3. The chain's CDR3 is CAISDRQNQPQHF. DNA for the CDR3: TGTGCCATCAGTGATCGGCAGAATCAGCCCCAGCATTTT.

This clone was seen only a few times. At one boundary the junction diverges from the germline segment, which might be a read error. V is TRBV6-2 or TRBV6-3 and J is TRBJ2-3; D remains ambiguous. Germline V gene lookup returns CDR1 MNHEY and CDR2 SVGEGT. This CDR3 contains 15 residues. The CDR3 spells CAISSRGHPPDTQYF. For the CDR3, the DNA is TGTGCCATCAGTTCCCGAGGTCACCCCCCGGACACGCAGTATTTT.

The rearrangement uses TRBV9 and TRBJ2-7, with D possibly TRBD1 on 6 matching bases. Germline lookup yields CDR1 SGDLS and CDR2 YYNGEE. V dropped 4 bases and J dropped 5 bases, with 16 bases sitting between them. The CDR3 covers 14 residues. CDR3: CASSPLHRDNEQYF. Here the CDR3 DNA reads TGTGCCAGCAGCCCTCTTCACCGGGACAACGAGCAGTACTTC.

This clone has only a few counts. J is TRBJ2-7 and V is TRBV6-2 or TRBV6-3; 12 bases match TRBD2. From germline, CDR1 is MNHEY and CDR2 SVGEGT. This CDR3 contains 17 residues. J gave up 5 bases and V 0 bases, and 8 bases lay outside the gene matches. The CDR3 reads CASSYSRLAGVLHEQYF. The CDR3 nucleotides read TGTGCCAGCAGTTACTCGCGACTAGCGGGAGTTCTACACGAGCAGTACTTC.

This clone showed up many times. The chain is built from TRBV28 and TRBJ1-1; D is unclear. The CDR3 consists of 12 residues. Trimming removed 7 bases at V and 1 base at J, with 7 bases between. Germline V lookup: CDR1 MDHEN, CDR2 SYDVKM. CDR3 loop: CASMSQNTEAFF. In DNA form, the CDR3 reads TGTGCCAGCATGAGTCAGAACACTGAAGCTTTCTTT.

This clone was observed many times. This chain links TRBV3-1 with TRBJ1-1, with 8 bases aligning to TRBD1. The germline V gene encodes CDR1 LGHDT and CDR2 YNNKEL (reference sequence). J gave up 1 base and V 4 bases, and 2 bases lay outside the gene matches. The CDR3 spans 14 residues. The CDR3 region has the DNA TGTGCCAGCAGCCTAGACAGGGGGAACACTGAAGCTTTCTTT. This codes for CASSLDRGNTEAFF.

The gene calls are TRBV5-8 and TRBJ1-2; the match to TRBD1 covers 10 bases. CDR1 is SGHTS and CDR2 is YDEGEE in the germline V gene. J gave up 7 bases and V 5 bases, and 8 bases lay outside the gene matches. The CDR3 has 14 amino acids. The DNA for the CDR3 is TGTGCCAGCAGTCCCGGGACAGGGGAGGCTGGCTACACCTTC. Its translation is CASSPGTGEAGYTF.

The count of this clone is one. This chain uses TRBV18 with TRBJ1-6, with D maybe TRBD1 (6 bases). Trimming cost V 5 bases and J 5 bases, with 22 bases left between them. CDR3 length: 18 amino acids. CDR1 and CDR2 (germline): KGHSH, LQKENI. Here the CDR3 reads CASSEYGTLGSNNSPLHF. DNA for the CDR3: TGTGCCAGCTCAGAATACGGGACACTGGGCTCGAATAATTCACCCCTCCACTTT.

This clone was observed many times. This chain connects TRBV4-1 to TRBJ2-3, with TRBD2 identical over 12 bases. Unmatched junction bases numbered 8, after V lost 2 bases and J lost 2 bases. This CDR3 region has 18 residues. Germline V gives CDR1 MGHRA, CDR2 YSYEKL. CDR3 bases: TGCGCCAGCAGCCAACTGCCGACTAGCGGGGGTCTCACAGATACGCAGTATTTT. It is translated as CASSQLPTSGGLTDTQYF.

The J gene is TRBJ2-3, the V gene TRBV6-1; 10 bases match TRBD2. The CDR3 is made up of 17 amino acids. CDR1 and CDR2 from the germline V gene are MNHNS and SASEGT. V trimming: 1 base; J trimming: 1 base; junction bases outside the gene matches: 5. The CDR3 loop is CASSEVSGGAGTDTQYF. As DNA, the CDR3 is TGTGCCAGCAGTGAAGTGAGCGGGGGGGCCGGCACAGATACGCAGTATTTT.

A remark on this clone: This may stem from a read error, because a much larger clone lies one nucleotide away. The V gene is TRBV4-1, the J gene TRBJ2-5; 8 nucleotides align to TRBD2. Per germline, CDR1 MGHRA and CDR2 YSYEKL. The ends lost 3 bases at V and 0 bases at J; junction bases unmatched: 15. This CDR3 spans 19 amino acids. CDR3 nucleotide sequence: TGCGCCAGCAGCCACCCGGGACTATCGGGAGGGCCAAACCAAGAGACCCAGTACTTC. Amino acid sequence: CASSHPGLSGGPNQETQYF.

This clone turned up a few times. The chain combines TRBV27 with TRBJ2-7, with 9 bases fitting TRBD2. This CDR3 region has 15 residues. V gave up 6 bases and J gave up 3 bases; unmatched junction bases: 9. Germline values: CDR1 MNHEY, CDR2 SMNVEV (reference sequence). The DNA of the CDR3 is TGTGCCAGCAGCTATAGCGGGGGCCCGATCTACGAGCAGTACTTC. Translated: CASSYSGGPIYEQYF.

This clone was counted between two and nine times. A much bigger clone sits one base away, suggesting this may be a read error. This CDR3 is also generated by other DNA sequences in the sample. The chain recombines TRBV12-3 or TRBV12-4 with TRBJ2-3; D gene unclear. The CDR3 runs 12 residues. Trimming stripped 5 bases from V and 3 bases from J, with 6 bases between. DNA of the CDR3: TGTGCCAGCAGTCGTGGGACAGATACGCAGTATTTT. Encoded protein: CASSRGTDTQYF.

There are many counts of this clone. The chain couples TRBV25-1 to TRBJ2-1; D is perhaps TRBD1 (6 bases). This CDR3 has 15 residues. Trimming stripped 2 bases from V and 2 bases from J, with 10 bases between. Per germline, CDR1 MGHDK and CDR2 SYGVNS. The chain's CDR3 is CASSERDKAYNEQFF. In nucleotides, the CDR3 is TGTGCCAGCAGTGAACGGGACAAAGCCTACAATGAGCAGTTCTTC.

In its sample, this clone was seen many times. A read error is possible here, since a much larger clone lies one base away. V is TRBV30 and J is TRBJ1-2; D is unresolved. This CDR3 has 11 amino acids. CDR1 is GTSNPN and CDR2 is SVGIG in the germline V gene (reference sequence). The CDR3 reads CAWSGAYGYAF. DNA for the CDR3: TGTGCCTGGAGTGGAGCCTATGGCTACGCCTTC.

At least ten counts were recorded for this clone. The chain carries TRBV5-4 and TRBJ1-2; TRBD1 aligns across 9 bases. After removal of 0 bases from V and 5 bases from J, the junction contained 5 bases not matched to a gene. CDR1 is SGHNT and CDR2 is YYREEE in the germline V gene (reference sequence). CDR3 length: 15 amino acids. The chain's CDR3 is CASSLEGQGVYGYTF. DNA for the CDR3: TGTGCCAGCAGCTTGGAGGGACAGGGAGTGTATGGCTACACCTTC.

The rearrangement joins TRBV28 to TRBJ1-6; TRBD1 is a possible D gene (5 bases). This CDR3 spans 14 amino acids. V was cut by 2 bases and J by 8 bases, with 10 bases left in between. Germline V CDR1 and CDR2: MDHEN, SYDVKM. CDR3: CASSLGQGHSPLHF. The CDR3 bases are TGTGCCAGCAGTTTAGGGCAGGGCCATTCACCCCTCCACTTT.

By share, this clone counts as large. V usage is TRBV6-1 and J usage is TRBJ2-5; 10 bases line up with TRBD2. Germline CDR1 reads MNHNS; CDR2 reads SASEGT. The V segment lost 1 base and the J segment 5 bases; nucleotides outside the gene matches: 13. The CDR3 is 18 residues long. Written as DNA, the CDR3 is TGTGCCAGCAGTGAAGAGCTAGCGGGAGCTGCGGTCGGGGAGACCCAGTACTTC. This translates into CASSEELAGAAVGETQYF.

This clone was found a few times. The chain couples TRBV6-1 to TRBJ2-7, with TRBD1 matching 8 bases. After removal of 8 bases from V and 4 bases from J, the junction contained 10 bases not matched to a gene. CDR3 length: 14 amino acids. CDR1 is MNHNS and CDR2 is SASEGT in the germline V gene. Written as DNA, the CDR3 is TGTGCCAGCGCAATCGGGACAGGAGCGTACGAGCAGTACTTC. Translated, it gives CASAIGTGAYEQYF.

There are many counts of this clone. This sequence joins TRBV4-3 and TRBJ2-3; D remains ambiguous. V lost 1 base to trimming and J lost 2 bases, with 10 bases between them. The CDR3 totals 15 residues. Germline V lookup: CDR1 LGHNA, CDR2 YSLEER. The CDR3 DNA is TGCGCCAGCAGCCAAGTGTGGCCCGCCACAGATACGCAGTATTTT. It codes for CASSQVWPATDTQYF.

The V call is TRBV4-1, the J call TRBJ2-5; D not certain. The germline V gene has CDR1 MGHRA and CDR2 YSYEKL. CDR3 length: 13 residues. With 6 bases removed from V and 3 bases from J, the gap between germline ends came to 11 bases. In DNA form, the CDR3 reads TGCGCCAGCAGGTTCCATAACGAAGAGACCCAGTACTTC. Translating gives CASRFHNEETQYF.

This clone was found many times. V is TRBV18 and J is TRBJ1-2, with D possibly TRBD1 on 6 matching bases. This CDR3 has 12 residues. CDR1 KGHSH and CDR2 LQKENI come from the germline V gene. Trimming left V 2 bases short and J 10 bases short, with 11 bases between. CDR3 DNA sequence: TGTGCCAGCTCACCAGCAGGGGTAGACTACACCTTC. Translating it yields CASSPAGVDYTF.